What follows are 27 T cell receptor beta chains derived from one specimen sequenced in a study of CD8+CD57+ T cells in acquired aplastic anemia. Profiling that covered TCR beta VDJ and CDR3 relied on genomic DNA as its template. A single record per CDR3 protein comes from TCRdb applying MiXCR to the reads. The profile shows about 400,000 distinct CDR3 sequences, 55% to 75% of them singletons. Material for sequencing was sorted CD4+, CD8+, or CD8+CD57+ T cells (not recorded which) from PBMCs. These receptors all come from a human donor in good health, serving as a control.

Worth noting for this clonotype: The junction shows a germline mismatch at one end, possibly a read error. The chain recombines TRBV20-1 with TRBJ2-5; the match to TRBD1 covers 8 bases. This CDR3 is 14 amino acids long. Germline V gene lookup returns CDR1 DFQATT and CDR2 SNEGSKA (reference sequence). CDR3 sequence: CSVVKDRDVETRYF. CDR3 in DNA: TGCAGCGTAGTAAAGGACAGGGATGTTGAGACCCGGTACTTC.

The V and J genes are TRBV14 and TRBJ2-5; the D gene is possibly TRBD2 (5 bases). Germline loops: CDR1 SGHDN, CDR2 FVKESK. CDR3 length: 12 residues. V was cut by 3 bases and J by 5 bases, with 7 bases left in between. In nucleotides, the CDR3 is TGTGCCAGCAGCCACGGGGAGGAGACCCAGTACTTC. The encoded protein is CASSHGEETQYF.

This clonotype turned up a few times. The rearrangement links TRBV7-9 to TRBJ1-1, with unresolved D. Germline values: CDR1 SEHNR, CDR2 FQNEAQ (reference sequence). The CDR3 has 12 amino acids. As DNA, the CDR3 is TGTGCAGTAGAAACACCCAACACTGAAGCTTTCTTT. Its protein is CAVETPNTEAFF.

The gene calls are TRBV12-3 or TRBV12-4 and TRBJ1-5; no clear D gene. This CDR3 spans 13 amino acids. Trimming pared 9 bases from V and 5 bases from J, leaving 14 bases between. CDR3 region: CARDRVRDQPQHF. The CDR3 DNA is TGTGCCAGAGACCGCGTCCGGGATCAGCCCCAGCATTTT.

This rearrangement joins TRBV20-1 to TRBJ2-5; no firm D call. The CDR3 is made up of 12 amino acids. The V and J ends lost 1 base and 7 bases respectively, with 10 bases between them. Germline CDR1 reads DFQATT; CDR2 reads SNEGSKA (reference sequence). The CDR3 loop is CSARGGAGTQYF. CDR3 sequence (DNA): TGCAGTGCTAGAGGTGGAGCTGGGACCCAGTACTTC.

Worth noting for this clonotype: A much larger clone lies one base from this, so it may be a read error. It is likely a read error, because the conserved phenylalanine at the end of the CDR3 is missing. The chain carries TRBV14 and TRBJ1-4; D is unresolved. From germline, CDR1 is SGHDN and CDR2 FVKESK. This CDR3 has 14 residues. V gave up 0 bases and J gave up 8 bases, with 10 bases separating them. In nucleotides, the CDR3 is TGTGCCAGCAGCCAAGAGTGGGCGGTGGAAAAACTGTTTCTT. Translated: CASSQEWAVEKLFL.

In DNA, the CDR3 is TGCGCCAGCAGTTCCTCCGGGAATCTTACAAATGAGCAGTTCTTC. It is translated as CASSSSGNLTNEQFF. The chain is built from TRBV5-1 and TRBJ2-1; tentative D call: TRBD2 (5 bases). Germline CDR1 is SGHRS and CDR2 is YFSETQ. This CDR3 is built from 15 residues. The germline V and J ends were trimmed by 5 bases and 7 bases, with 19 bases remaining between them.

There are many counts of this clonotype. The chain recombines TRBV4-3 with TRBJ1-2, with D hard to call. In germline, CDR1 is LGHNA, CDR2 YSLEER. V was pared by 4 bases and J by 0 bases, with 12 bases between. This CDR3 contains 15 residues. The CDR3 here is CASSPNPTANYGYTF. In DNA form, the CDR3 reads TGCGCCAGCAGCCCCAACCCGACGGCTAACTATGGCTACACCTTC.

CDR3 sequence: CASSLQGTSTEAFF. CDR3 sequence (DNA): TGTGCCAGCAGCCTACAGGGCACAAGCACTGAAGCTTTCTTT. The chain joins TRBV5-5 to TRBJ1-1; possible D gene TRBD1, 6 bases. This CDR3 spans 14 amino acids. Deletions cut 4 bases from V and 4 bases from J, with 14 bases between. Germline V CDR1 and CDR2: SGHKS, YYEKEE (reference sequence).

The chain has TRBV9 and TRBJ1-2, with TRBD1 identical over 9 bases. The V and J ends lost 1 base and 2 bases, in that order; junction bases with no gene match: 6. The germline gives CDR1 SGDLS, CDR2 YYNGEE. This CDR3 contains 16 residues. The CDR3 sequence: CASSVTTTGGNYGYTF. CDR3 DNA: TGTGCCAGCAGCGTAACGACGACAGGGGGGAACTATGGCTACACCTTC.

The rearrangement joins TRBV18 to TRBJ1-5; D remains ambiguous. Per germline, CDR1 KGHSH and CDR2 LQKENI. This CDR3 region has 15 residues. V gave up 6 bases and J gave up 1 base, with 13 bases separating them. CDR3 sequence reads: CASSSSNWSNQPQHF. CDR3 DNA sequence: TGTGCCAGCTCTTCTTCAAACTGGAGCAATCAGCCCCAGCATTTT.

This clonotype was recorded a few times. Given the absence of the conserved phenylalanine or tryptophan at the CDR3 end, a read error is likely. The DNA is left out, because the CDR3 cannot be placed on it with certainty; the CDR3 is given as TCRdb lists it. The chain employs TRBV7-2 and TRBJ2-3; the table's D call TRBD1 went unverified against the DNA. The CDR3 extends over 11 residues, inclusive of both ends. Germline CDR1 is SGHTA and CDR2 is FQGNSA. The CDR3: CASSPRGQGAR.

On this clonotype: An end of the junction differs from the germline gene, which may be a read error. V is TRBV25-1 and J is TRBJ1-2; D remains ambiguous. From germline, CDR1 is MGHDK and CDR2 SYGVNS. The CDR3 spans 14 residues. CDR3 nucleotides: TGCTCCAGCTGTGCCGCGAACAGCGGCGATGGCTACACCTTC. Its translation: CSSCAANSGDGYTF.

Points on this clonotype: At one end, the junction sequence differs from germline, possibly due to a read error. This chain uses TRBV5-1 with TRBJ1-1; D is undetermined. The V gene's germline CDR1 is SGHRS and CDR2 YFSETQ. This CDR3 spans 11 amino acids. The CDR3 DNA follows: TGCGCCAGCAGCATAAACTCTGACGCTTACTTT. Its protein product is CASSINSDAYF.

This clonotype showed up just a few times. The chain recombines TRBV10-3 with TRBJ1-6, with a possible D match to TRBD1 (6 bases). In germline, CDR1 is ENHRY, CDR2 SYGVKD. There are 14 residues in the CDR3. V was pared by 4 bases and J by 7 bases, with 11 bases between. The CDR3 sequence is CAISGSGDNSPLHF. The CDR3 DNA sequence: TGTGCCATCAGTGGGTCAGGGGACAATTCACCCCTCCACTTT.

V usage is TRBV7-3 and J usage is TRBJ1-1, with D hard to call. The CDR3 spans 14 residues. Germline assignment: CDR1 SGHTA and CDR2 FQGTGA. Between the trimmed V and J ends, which lost 6 bases and 13 bases, there was a span of 24 bases. DNA for the CDR3: TGTGCCAGCAGTCGAGGCCCCGCCTTGGGTGAGGATTTCTTT. Translated, it gives CASSRGPALGEDFF.

Details on this clonotype: It is likely a read error, because the conserved phenylalanine at the end of the CDR3 is missing. No DNA is shown, since the ends of the CDR3 on it are uncertain; the CDR3 is the one TCRdb lists. The chain links TRBV14 to TRBJ1-1; no DNA check was done on the table's D call, TRBD1. Germline CDR1 and CDR2: SGHDN and FVKESK. Inclusive of both ends, the CDR3 amounts to 15 amino acids. The chain's CDR3 is CASNRGLGQYFGAVS.

V gene TRBV5-1 combines with J gene TRBJ1-2; D is undetermined. The V and J ends lost 1 base and 9 bases respectively, with 13 bases between them. This CDR3 is 13 amino acids long. CDR1 is SGHRS, CDR2 YFSETQ, per germline. The CDR3 reads CASSLSIAKCYTF. CDR3 nucleotide sequence: TGCGCCAGCAGCTTGTCCATCGCAAAATGCTACACCTTC.

The rearrangement uses TRBV2 and TRBJ2-5; D may be TRBD2 (5 bases). The CDR3 spans 11 residues. CDR1 and CDR2 from the germline V gene are SNHLY and FYNNEI. V gave up 4 bases and J gave up 10 bases, with 10 bases separating them. In nucleotides, the CDR3 is TGTGCCAGCAGTGCACCGGGGAACCAGTACTTC. Translated, it gives CASSAPGNQYF.

In regard to this clonotype: Compared with germline, one end of the junction differs, possibly owing to a read error. The rearrangement links TRBV7-3 to TRBJ2-7; D possibly uses TRBD1 or TRBD2 (5 bases each). Germline V gene lookup returns CDR1 SGHTA and CDR2 FQGTGA. CDR3 length: 14 residues. This CDR3 reads CASSLTDGPRGEYF. The CDR3 region has the DNA TGTGCCAGCAGCCTAACGGACGGGCCAAGAGGGGAGTACTTC. Variable domain in full (rest from reference TRBV7-3 and TRBJ2-7): GAGVSQTPSNKVTEKGKYVELRCDPISGHTALYWYRQSLGQGPEFLIYFQGTGAADDSGLPNDRFFAVRPEGSVSTLKIQRTERGDSAVYLCASSLTDGPRGEYFGPGTRLTVT.

The chain's CDR3 is CSVGTEFYLYGYTF. Here the CDR3 DNA reads TGCAGCGTCGGGACAGAATTCTACCTCTATGGCTACACCTTC. The genes are TRBV29-1 and TRBJ1-2; 7 bases are a match to TRBD1. The ends lost 6 bases at V and 4 bases at J; junction bases unmatched: 11. Germline values: CDR1 SQVTM, CDR2 ANQGSEA. The CDR3 totals 14 residues.

The chain links TRBV6-1 to TRBJ1-6; D not resolved. V was shortened by 5 bases and J by 7 bases, with 15 bases between the two germline ends. CDR1 MNHNS and CDR2 SASEGT come from the germline V gene. CDR3 length: 15 amino acids. The CDR3 is CASSMDVSSNSPLHF. For the CDR3, the DNA is TGTGCCAGCAGTATGGATGTCAGTTCAAATTCACCCCTCCACTTT.

Remarks on this clonotype: No conserved phenylalanine or tryptophan is present at the end of the CDR3, so a read error is the likely explanation. The DNA is left out, because the CDR3 cannot be placed on it with certainty; the CDR3 is given as TCRdb lists it. This sequence joins TRBV7-9 and TRBJ1-2. Per the germline V gene, CDR1 is SEHNR and CDR2 is FQNEAQ (reference sequence). The CDR3 is 13 amino acids long, termini counted. The CDR3 protein is CASSSFYTQYYAS.

This clonotype was seen once. At one end the junction does not follow the germline gene, possibly because of a read error. The J gene is TRBJ2-7, the V gene TRBV7-2; TRBD2 agrees at 7 bases. CDR1 is SGHTA and CDR2 is FQGNSA in the germline V gene. The CDR3 has 14 amino acids. In DNA, the CDR3 is TGTGCCAGCAGCTACGGGGGAGGGGATCAGCCCCAGCATTTC. Its protein is CASSYGGGDQPQHF.

In this sample, this clonotype turned up once. At one end the junction does not follow the germline gene, possibly because of a read error. This sequence joins TRBV7-3 and TRBJ2-7, with unresolved D. CDR1 is SGHTA, CDR2 FQGTGA, per germline. The CDR3 is 14 amino acids. CDR3: CASSTDSGEDELYF. DNA of the CDR3: TGTGCCAGCAGCACCGACTCAGGCGAGGACGAGCTGTACTTC.

V is TRBV5-6 and J is TRBJ1-2; 8 nucleotides line up with TRBD1. Germline CDR1 and CDR2: SGHDT and YYEEEE. With V trimmed by 4 bases and J by 6 bases, 23 bases remained unmatched. The CDR3 is made up of 19 amino acids. The CDR3 DNA reads as TGTGCCAGCAGCGATCTAGGCAAGACAGGGGCCCCACAACGCGATGGCTACACCTTC. Translating it yields CASSDLGKTGAPQRDGYTF.

Concerning this clonotype: The junction departs from germline at one end; a sequencing error may be responsible. The chain combines TRBV19 with TRBJ1-6, with D uncertain. There are 15 residues in the CDR3. Germline CDR1 is LNHDA and CDR2 is SQIVND (reference sequence). Written as DNA, the CDR3 is TGTGCCAGTAGTGCGGTCAGGCAAGAAAATTCCCAGTACCTCTTT. Protein product: CASSAVRQENSQYLF.